This TCR beta chain was captured in a study of cytomegalovirus exposure and HLA in healthy donors (dated by TCRdb to about 2017). Background on the whole study: An earlier analysis of 587 of the donors reported roughly 300 Gb of sequence data and 100 million to 140 million unique TCR beta sequences from approximately 180 million T cells. High-throughput TCR immunosequencing, statistical association of individual TCRs with disease status, and machine learning were combined to predict cytomegalovirus infection status. In the later analysis, no new phenotypic data were used to find candidate immune exposures; instead, reliance was placed on TCR beta sequences and their occurrence across donors. All discovery cohort repertoires had been generated on a single sequencing platform. A separate validation cohort of roughly 130 different subjects was used in addition to the approximately 610-subject first cohort. Class I and class II HLA loci were covered by the typing at four-digit resolution. A later genetic analysis used genome-wide SNP genotypes for about 65% of the 666 donors, treating that subset as a discovery cohort. Typing coverage differed by locus: A, B, C, DRB1 and DQB1 were typed in roughly 629-640 donors, DQA1 in around 500, DPA1 in 600 to 610, and DPB1 in 472. About 320 gigabases of sequencing data and tens of millions of unique TCR sequences were included in an early release covering roughly 700 HLA-typed donors. Of the approximately 400 genotyped donors, roughly 85% fell in the genetic ancestry cluster associated with self-reported Caucasian donors. The aim of the study was to test whether cataloging public T cell receptors could identify signatures of past pathogen exposure. The T cell repertoires of around 670 subjects were profiled by immunosequencing and related to cytomegalovirus serostatus. An earlier analysis of a few hundred of the donors applied high-throughput TCR beta sequencing to assess whether each TCR beta V gene segment acted as functional or pseudogenic. Across some 400 genotyped donors of the cohort, an average of roughly 250,000 unique TCR beta nucleotide sequences per donor were sequenced, and approximately 17% of those sequences were non-productive. In a later analysis, previously published TCR beta repertoires from about 640 donors were re-analyzed and high-resolution HLA genotyping was added so that TCR occurrence patterns could be studied. Several DR-DQ haplotypes were handled as single units for association and clustering, since linkage in the cohort was strong. Donor age, sex, ethnicity and CMV serostatus were compiled together with the repertoire data.

The library was prepared using the immunoSEQ multiplex PCR assay. For the multiplex PCR, a mixture combining 60 forward primers for TCR Vbeta segments and 13 reverse primers for TCR Jbeta segments was used. Amplification of the CDR3 region of rearranged TCR beta genes was performed with a multiplex PCR assay on genomic DNA. The Illumina HiSeq System was used to sequence the amplified TCR beta libraries as 87-base-pair reads. Regarding the original processing steps: A later analysis counted some 74 million unique TCR beta chains across the 650 to 700 repertoires, and roughly 11 million of these chains were shared by at least two donors. Raw reads were error-corrected and collapsed into unique sequences with a nearest-neighbor algorithm that merged closely related sequences to remove PCR and sequencing errors. CDR3 sequences were aligned to IMGT reference sequences to assign V, D and J gene segments. For a sequence to be retained, at least a six-nucleotide match to both a V gene segment and a J gene segment was required. Rearrangements were classified as productive when the CDR3 lacked stop codons and remained in frame with V and J, and all other rearrangements were classified as non-productive. Following IMGT convention, CDR3 was defined as the stretch from the second conserved V-encoded cysteine to the conserved J-encoded phenylalanine. In an earlier analysis of 587 of the donors, sequences lacking an unambiguous match to a single V gene segment were excluded. An earlier analysis of 587 of the donors classified V segments as functional when productive rearrangements were above 56.7% and as segregating when the standard deviation between donors was above 5%. A statistical classification framework was built for diagnosing cytomegalovirus status from the catalog of TCR beta chain sequences. V and J gene assignment, in a later analysis, came from comparing TCR nucleotide sequences with IMGT/GENE-DB human TR gene sequences. The TCRdist pipeline was used in a later analysis to assign CDR3 sequences and most-parsimonious VDJ recombination scenarios. A later analysis defined each TCR beta chain by its CDR3 amino acid sequence plus V-gene family, and excluded reads lacking a unique V-gene family. A later analysis removed nearly 600 highly shared, low-generation-probability nucleotide sequences to deal with suspected cross-contamination and a sequencing artifact. For each public chain, a later analysis derived a clonal expansion index from normalized ranks of inferred template counts within each repertoire. In a later analysis, generation probabilities were computed using a VDJ recombination model fitted to out-of-frame rearrangements, and the results were checked against IGoR. Hypergeometric tests were used in a later analysis to score TCR-TCR, TCR-HLA and TCR-CMV co-occurrence, with a repertoire-size bias correction applied to the TCR pairs. A later analysis estimated false discovery rates by permuting HLA or CMV assignments 20 times. In a later analysis, co-occurring TCRs were grouped with DBSCAN, and TCRdist sequence similarity was added when clustering was performed within HLA-allele-positive subsets. Repertoires with fewer than 30,000 or more than 120,000 public chains, plus five repertoires with anomalous nucleotide sharing, were excluded from co-occurrence clustering. TCRdb took over this immuneACCESS table, retaining in-frame rearrangements with V and J assigned. Such tables are incomplete; in checked studies, under half of the missing clones stem from an unresolved V gene, and the remainder is unexplained. D and trimming come from the DNA, and the V and J calls and clone size come from that table. The sample table holds 65,000 to 90,000 clones, of which roughly 80% were seen once. The ten largest clonotypes hold approximately 3% of the sample.

The cohort consisted of approximately 690 healthy bone marrow donors. All cohort members were sampled while nominally healthy, although unrecorded immune exposures were likely present. The donor tested CMV seronegative, placing the donor among the 350 or so seronegative members of the cohort. Each donor provided a peripheral blood sample, and peripheral blood mononuclear cells were used for TCR beta sequencing. Genomic DNA was extracted from the blood cell samples with the Qiagen DNeasy Blood Extraction Kit. CDR1 is given as SGHRS and CDR2 as YFSETQ, both from the germline V gene. The CDR3 sequence holds 14 residues, the cysteine and phenylalanine included. Only CDR3 DNA is held: 42 bases, read in frame from base 1. Unmatched junction bases come to 7, with V trimmed by 6 bases and J by 2 bases. Regarding this clone: The antigen this receptor binds is unknown. One base away there is no much larger clone; base qualities are not given.

The paper as a whole reports these results and caveats: CMV serostatus was the only immune exposure information available for the cohort. Because some donors lacked HLA typing at each locus, the association tests relied only on the typed subset. A later genetic analysis associated a missense DCLRE1C variant with V-gene and J-gene trimming of TCR beta chains, and an independent cohort replicated the association. In a later analysis, HLA-associated TCR beta chains were found to be more clonally expanded and to have lower generation probabilities than equally common non-associated chains. A further reported finding was that TCR beta sequences accurately predicted the HLA-A and HLA-B alleles for most subjects in the first cohort. Assigning TCR associations to individual alleles was difficult when HLA alleles, especially DR and DQ, strongly co-occurred. The study gave a list of over 150 TCR beta chains associated with cytomegalovirus. The sequencing pipeline was judged likely to have produced a cluster of highly shared sequence variants as a technical artifact. Roughly uniform sequencing depth across donors was assumed in presence/absence analyses, although this assumption may not hold. Linkage disequilibrium might explain the correlated functional status among segregating V segments, but an unknown experimental factor could not be excluded. In a later genetic analysis, fewer N-insertions in productive TCRs were reported among donors in an Asian-associated ancestry cluster than the roughly 710-donor mean. According to a later analysis, TCR association rates differed among HLA loci, with DRB1 alleles showing the most associated TCRs and HLA-C alleles showing the fewest. The cohort was sequenced for TCR beta chains only, and without alpha or paired-chain data the features that could be detected were limited. In both the original and validation cohorts, the classifier was reported to diagnose cytomegalovirus status with high specificity and sensitivity. Some IMGT-functional V segments, including TRBV6-2 and TRBV6-3, could not be told apart with the 87-base-pair reads, so those segments were excluded. Broadly in line with IMGT annotations, most TCR beta V segments showed up in productive rearrangements about 87% or about 30% of the time in an earlier analysis of roughly 590 of the donors. A later analysis reported that several top co-occurrence clusters appeared linked to parvovirus B19, influenza, CMV and Epstein-Barr virus. Specific HLA alleles were associated with some 15,000 TCR beta sequences at a false discovery rate of 0.05 in a later analysis. A few of the identified cytomegalovirus-associated TCR beta chains were confirmed in vitro to be specific for cytomegalovirus antigens. While some public TCRs were present in many individuals, most TCR sequences turned up only very rarely across donors. Most CMV-associated TCR beta chains appeared to be HLA-restricted in a later analysis, and the HLA associations seemed to be driven largely by CMV exposure. Because counts were too low, 15 to 20 rarely observed V segments, including chromosome 9 orphons, were left out of the earlier analysis of 587 of the donors. According to the authors, the approach could potentially be generalized to other disease states and immunological phenotypes.

The sequence joins TRBV5-1 to TRBJ1-1, and 7 bases in between align with TRBD1. The receptor was derived from a man aged 35-49 years in good health and CMV-seronegative. Sequencing used PBMCs. The CDR3 protein: CASKPQGGNTEAFF. In nucleotides, the sequence is TGCGCCAGCAAACCCCAGGGGGGCAACACTGAAGCTTTCTTT.